The 21 T cell receptor beta chains listed next were all sequenced from one sample in a study of somatic mutations in cytotoxic T cells in rheumatoid arthritis. TCRdb keeps only in-frame clones here, not all; method: immunoSEQ multiplex PCR. This sample has some 30,000 clones, with around 86% found just once. The sequencing input was CD8+ T cells sorted from blood. Every receptor here comes from an adult with rheumatoid arthritis.

This chain uses TRBV4-2 with TRBJ2-7, with TRBD2 matching over 10 bases. CDR3 length: 16 amino acids. Germline V gene data show CDR1 as LGHNA and CDR2 as YNFKEQ. After removal of 5 bases from V and 1 base from J, the junction contained 8 bases not matched to a gene. The chain's CDR3 is CASSGRLAGTSYEQYF. The CDR3 DNA follows: TGTGCCAGCAGCGGTAGACTAGCGGGTACGTCCTACGAGCAGTACTTC.

The chain links TRBV5-1 to TRBJ2-1; 8 bases are a match to TRBD2. From germline, CDR1 is SGHRS and CDR2 YFSETQ. The length of the CDR3 is 15 residues. With V trimmed by 0 bases and J by 5 bases, 4 bases remained unmatched. CDR3 in DNA: TGCGCCAGCAGCTTGGACGGGAGGGCTAACAATGAGCAGTTCTTC. Amino acid sequence: CASSLDGRANNEQFF.

In nucleotides, the CDR3 is TGTGCCAGCGGCCTTGGGGGTAGCAATCAGCCCCAGCATTTT. This sequence encodes CASGLGGSNQPQHF. The V and J genes are TRBV28 and TRBJ1-5; D is perhaps TRBD1 (5 bases). Germline V gene lookup returns CDR1 MDHEN and CDR2 SYDVKM. Trimming took 8 bases from V and 0 from J, leaving 11 bases between them. This CDR3 comprises 14 residues.

The chain recombines TRBV30 with TRBJ1-1; TRBD1 is a possible D gene (5 bases). V was trimmed by 4 bases and J by 7 bases, leaving 16 bases between them. CDR3 length: 13 amino acids. Per germline, CDR1 GTSNPN and CDR2 SVGIG (reference sequence). The CDR3 loop reads CAWNPGGGNEAFF. The CDR3 bases are TGTGCCTGGAACCCCGGGGGGGGGAATGAAGCTTTCTTT. Full variable domain (outside the CDR3, taken from reference TRBV30 and TRBJ1-1): SQTIHQWPATLVQPVGSPLSLECTVEGTSNPNLYWYRQAAGRGLQLLFYSVGIGQISSEVPQNLSASRPQDRQFILSSKKLLLSDSGFYLCAWNPGGGNEAFFGQGTRLTVV.

The chain couples TRBV5-1 to TRBJ1-4; 7 nucleotides agree with TRBD1. Germline values: CDR1 SGHRS, CDR2 YFSETQ. The ends lost 3 bases at V and 1 base at J; junction bases unmatched: 3. The CDR3 length is 15 residues. The CDR3 here is CASSSTGVTNEKLFF. For the CDR3, the DNA is TGCGCCAGCAGCTCCACAGGGGTAACTAATGAAAAACTGTTTTTT. The full variable domain, completed using reference TRBV5-1 and TRBJ1-4, is KAGVTQTPRYLIKTRGQQVTLSCSPISGHRSVSWYQQTPGQGLQFLFEYFSETQRNKGNFPGRFSGRQFSNSRSEMNVSTLELGDSALYLCASSSTGVTNEKLFFGSGTQLSVL.

The chain uses TRBV27 and TRBJ2-5; 7 nucleotides agree with TRBD1. Germline lookup yields CDR1 MNHEY and CDR2 SMNVEV (reference sequence). CDR3 length: 14 amino acids. Trimming removed 6 bases from V and 0 bases from J; junction bases left unmatched: 4. The CDR3 loop reads CASSLDRDQETQYF. The CDR3 DNA is TGTGCCAGCAGCCTCGACAGGGACCAAGAGACCCAGTACTTC.

V usage is TRBV5-1 and J usage is TRBJ2-2, with 11 positions matching TRBD2. Per germline, CDR1 SGHRS and CDR2 YFSETQ. The CDR3 totals 16 residues. The V gene end was trimmed by 4 bases and the J gene end by 3 bases; junction bases not matched to a gene: 5. For the CDR3, the DNA is TGCGCCAGCAGCCACGGGACTAGCGGTGACACCGGGGAGCTGTTTTTT. It is translated as CASSHGTSGDTGELFF.

The rearrangement joins TRBV28 to TRBJ1-4; D remains ambiguous. This CDR3 contains 15 residues. The V gene's germline CDR1 is MDHEN and CDR2 SYDVKM. Trimming cost V 7 bases and J 4 bases, with 16 bases left between them. CDR3 region: CASTFLGLNNEKLFF. The CDR3 DNA is TGTGCCAGCACTTTTTTAGGGCTCAATAATGAAAAACTGTTTTTT.

The rearrangement links TRBV10-2 to TRBJ2-7; either TRBD1 or TRBD2 may fit D (6 bases each). CDR3 length: 12 amino acids. Germline CDR1 and CDR2: WSHSY and SAAADI. The CDR3 DNA follows: TGCTCTAGCCAAGGGGGGAGACCCGAGCAGTACTTC. It codes for CSSQGGRPEQYF.

The rearrangement joins TRBV5-6 to TRBJ1-4; 9 bases line up with TRBD1. Germline CDR1 reads SGHDT; CDR2 reads YYEEEE. CDR3 size: 15 residues. V shed 4 bases and J 8 bases; nucleotides not matched to a gene: 9. CDR3 in DNA: TGTGCCAGCAGCCCCTGGACAGGGGAGTGGGAAAAACTGTTTTTT. Amino acids: CASSPWTGEWEKLFF.

This chain links TRBV19 with TRBJ2-2; possible D gene TRBD2, 6 bases. Germline V gene data show CDR1 as LNHDA and CDR2 as SQIVND (reference sequence). The CDR3 is made up of 13 amino acids. The V end lost 3 bases, the J end lost 4 bases, and 6 bases lay between the germline ends. CDR3 sequence reads: CASSIGGTGELFF. The CDR3 nucleotides read TGTGCCAGTAGTATCGGGGGCACCGGGGAGCTGTTTTTT. Variable domain in full (rest from reference TRBV19 and TRBJ2-2): DGGITQSPKYLFRKEGQNVTLSCEQNLNHDAMYWYRQDPGQGLRLIYYSQIVNDFQKGDIAEGYSVSREKKESFPLTVTSAQKNPTAFYLCASSIGGTGELFFGEGSRLTVL.

This chain links TRBV4-2 with TRBJ1-1, with D perhaps matching TRBD1 (5 bases). Trimming took 1 base from V and 3 from J, leaving 12 bases between them. CDR1 is LGHNA and CDR2 is YNFKEQ in the germline V gene. The CDR3 loop spans 15 amino acids. The CDR3, as DNA: TGTGCCAGCAGCCAAGTCGGGACCTCTTACACTGAAGCTTTCTTT. Protein: CASSQVGTSYTEAFF.

The chain's CDR3 is CASSQYKDNEKLFF. The CDR3 DNA reads as TGCGCCAGCAGCCAATACAAAGATAATGAAAAACTGTTTTTT. The V gene is TRBV4-1, the J gene TRBJ1-4, with D unclear. The CDR3 sequence is 14 residues long. Germline-derived CDR1 and CDR2 are MGHRA and YSYEKL. Deletions cut 2 bases from V and 4 bases from J, with 8 bases between.

The V and J genes are TRBV29-1 and TRBJ1-4; 9 nucleotides agree with TRBD1. Germline values: CDR1 SQVTM, CDR2 ANQGSEA. This CDR3 contains 13 residues. Trimming took 6 bases from V and 7 from J; bases not matched to a gene: 6. CDR3 amino acids: CSVEQGASEKLFF. CDR3 coding DNA: TGCAGCGTGGAACAGGGGGCGAGTGAAAAACTGTTTTTT.

Only a few counts were recorded for this clone. This chain joins TRBV5-4 and TRBJ1-1; D call uncertain. The CDR3 sequence is 15 residues long. The ends were cut back, 0 bases at V and 4 bases at J, with 13 bases in the middle. Germline V CDR1 and CDR2: SGHNT, YYREEE (reference sequence). CDR3 amino acids: CASSLEARSSTEAFF. The CDR3 coding sequence is TGTGCCAGCAGCTTGGAGGCCCGGTCGAGCACTGAAGCTTTCTTT.

The rearrangement joins TRBV6-5 to TRBJ2-7, with D possibly being TRBD1 (5 bases). The CDR3 consists of 15 residues. Per the germline V gene, CDR1 is MNHEY and CDR2 is SVGAGI. V shed 0 bases and J shed 2 bases, with 11 bases lying between them. The CDR3 loop reads CASSYSLDSAYEQYF. The CDR3, as DNA: TGTGCCAGCAGTTACTCTTTAGACAGCGCCTACGAGCAGTACTTC.

The rearrangement uses TRBV11-2 and TRBJ2-1; tentatively, D is TRBD2 (5 bases). This CDR3 comprises 15 residues. CDR1 and CDR2 from the germline V gene are SGHAT and FQNNGV. The ends were cut back, 3 bases at V and 4 bases at J, with 13 bases in the middle. CDR3 sequence reads: CASSFGVLVYNEQFF. The CDR3 DNA sequence: TGTGCCAGCAGCTTCGGGGTCCTAGTATACAATGAGCAGTTCTTC.

The chain is built from TRBV27 and TRBJ2-7; 11 bases are shared with TRBD1. V was clipped by 2 bases and J by 2 bases; unmatched bases: 11. The CDR3 has 18 residues. Germline V gene lookup returns CDR1 MNHEY and CDR2 SMNVEV (reference sequence). CDR3 bases: TGTGCCAGCAGTTTAAGGTGGGACCCGGGACAGGGGGCCTACGAGCAGTACTTC. Its translation is CASSLRWDPGQGAYEQYF.

In this sample, this clone turned up once. CDR3 DNA: TGTGCCAGCTGGGGACTAGCGGGAGAGCAGAACACCGGGGAGCTGTTTTTT. It yields the protein CASWGLAGEQNTGELFF. This chain links TRBV27 with TRBJ2-2, with TRBD2 matching 14 bases. Germline-derived CDR1 and CDR2 are MNHEY and SMNVEV (reference sequence). Unmatched junction bases numbered 6, after V lost 8 bases and J lost 1 base. The CDR3 consists of 17 residues.

The rearrangement joins TRBV11-1 to TRBJ1-1; D ambiguous. The CDR3 totals 14 residues. The V gene's germline CDR1 is SGHAT and CDR2 FQDESV (reference sequence). Trimming pared 2 bases from V and 2 bases from J, leaving 9 bases between. The DNA of the CDR3 is TGTGCCAGCAGCTTACGTGGACGAAACACTGAAGCTTTCTTT. Its protein product is CASSLRGRNTEAFF. The full variable domain, completed using reference TRBV11-1 and TRBJ1-1, is EAEVAQSPRYKITEKSQAVAFWCDPISGHATLYWYRQILGQGPELLVQFQDESVVDDSQLPKDRFSAERLKGVDSTLKIQPAELGDSAMYLCASSLRGRNTEAFFGQGTRLTVV.

The chain employs TRBV5-1 and TRBJ2-5; D remains unclear. Germline CDR1 and CDR2: SGHRS and YFSETQ. The V gene lost 4 bases and the J gene lost 6 bases, with 13 bases spanning the gap. The CDR3 runs 13 residues. The CDR3 region is CASSGVPRKTQYF. The CDR3 DNA reads as TGCGCCAGCAGCGGGGTACCCCGAAAGACCCAGTACTTC.